This TCR beta chain came from a study of T cell responses to AZD1222 COVID-19 vaccine. Findings and limits, study-wide: Baseline seropositivity characterized only six AZD1222 recipients.

Clones were read by immunoSEQ multiplex PCR, and TCRdb kept only the in-frame ones, dropping some. Here the sample spans approximately 85,000 clones, roughly 90% being singletons. The CDR3 covers 16 residues. V lost 0 bases and J 0 bases, leaving 9 bases between the germline ends. Germline V gene data show CDR1 as MNHEY and CDR2 as SMNVEV (reference sequence). In regard to this clone: Its antigen remains unidentified.

The input for sequencing was peripheral blood, taken on day 0 of AZD1222 vaccination. This TCR was sampled from an adult in good health. The chain combines TRBV27 with TRBJ1-3, with D tentatively TRBD1 (5 bases). CDR3 sequence: CASSLSGTTSGNTIYF. CDR3 nucleotides: TGTGCCAGCAGTTTATCAGGGACTACCTCTGGAAACACCATATATTTT.